A selection of T cell receptor beta chains follows, all from one sample in a study of regulatory T cells. Assay: immunoSEQ multiplex PCR; the TCRdb copy retains only in-frame clones and omits some. This table holds roughly 23,000 clones, approximately 91% found once. The sequencing input was conventional CD4+ T cells sorted from blood. The receptors were sampled from a child aged 5 to 17 with CD3G deficiency. CDR3s include the opening cysteine and the closing phenylalanine or tryptophan. D genes are given only for firm matches. Expanded clones are given a class, and other clones once, few, many or no size at all.

D gene: TRBD1
J gene: TRBJ1-2
V gene: TRBV6-1
clone size: once
CDR3 protein: CASSARDSRNGYTF
CDR3 DNA: TGTGCCAGCAGTGCCCGGGACAGCCGCAATGGCTACACCTTC

D gene: -
J gene: TRBJ1-1
V gene: TRBV28
clone size: -
CDR3 protein: CASSRGGGSEAFF
CDR3 DNA: TGTGCCAGCAGCCGAGGGGGAGGGTCTGAAGCTTTCTTT

D gene: TRBD2
J gene: TRBJ2-2
V gene: TRBV28
clone size: -
CDR3 protein: CASSRWGLAGKGTGELFF
CDR3 DNA: TGTGCCAGCAGCCGTTGGGGACTAGCGGGAAAAGGGACCGGGGAGCTGTTTTTT

D gene: TRBD2
J gene: TRBJ2-5
V gene: TRBV7-9
clone size: -
CDR3 protein: CASSRRERETQYF
CDR3 DNA: TGTGCCAGCAGCCGGCGGGAGCGAGAGACCCAGTACTTC

D gene: -
J gene: TRBJ2-7
V gene: TRBV6-1
clone size: -
CDR3 protein: CASSEEAGGSYEQYF
CDR3 DNA: TGTGCCAGCAGTGAAGAGGCGGGTGGCTCCTACGAGCAGTACTTC

D gene: -
J gene: TRBJ1-1
V gene: TRBV5-1
clone size: -
CDR3 protein: CASSLASGGVTEAFF
CDR3 DNA: TGCGCCAGCAGCTTGGCCTCGGGGGGTGTCACTGAAGCTTTCTTT

D gene: -
J gene: TRBJ2-3
V gene: TRBV18
clone size: -
CDR3 protein: CASSPGPGRSTQYF
CDR3 DNA: TGTGCCAGCTCACCGGGTCCAGGGCGGAGTACGCAGTATTTT

D gene: -
J gene: TRBJ2-3
V gene: TRBV7-9
clone size: -
CDR3 protein: CASSFRGPGTDTQYF
CDR3 DNA: TGTGCCAGCAGCTTCAGAGGGCCTGGCACAGATACGCAGTATTTT

D gene: -
J gene: TRBJ1-2
V gene: TRBV6-1
clone size: -
CDR3 protein: CASKGQGNYGYTF
CDR3 DNA: TGTGCCAGCAAGGGGCAGGGAAACTATGGCTACACCTTC

D gene: -
J gene: TRBJ1-2
V gene: TRBV28
clone size: -
CDR3 protein: CASTGAYYGYTF
CDR3 DNA: TGTGCCAGCACCGGGGCTTACTATGGCTACACCTTC

D gene: TRBD1
J gene: TRBJ2-1
V gene: TRBV14
clone size: -
CDR3 protein: CASSQDGSGGPYNEQFF
CDR3 DNA: TGTGCCAGCAGCCAAGACGGATCAGGGGGTCCATACAATGAGCAGTTCTTC

D gene: TRBD2
J gene: TRBJ2-7
V gene: TRBV6-5
clone size: -
CDR3 protein: CASTRSLAGGYEQYF
CDR3 DNA: TGTGCCAGCACAAGGTCGCTAGCGGGGGGCTACGAGCAGTACTTC

D gene: TRBD1
J gene: TRBJ2-7
V gene: TRBV30
clone size: -
CDR3 protein: CAWRETGGNEQYF
CDR3 DNA: TGTGCCTGGAGAGAAACAGGGGGCAACGAGCAGTACTTC

D gene: -
J gene: TRBJ1-2
V gene: TRBV6-1
clone size: -
CDR3 protein: CASSEALGAYGYTF
CDR3 DNA: TGTGCCAGCAGTGAAGCGTTGGGGGCCTATGGCTACACCTTC

D gene: TRBD2
J gene: TRBJ2-1
V gene: TRBV7-9
clone size: -
CDR3 protein: CASSSSGVGWSNEQFF
CDR3 DNA: TGTGCCAGCAGCTCAAGCGGGGTGGGCTGGTCGAATGAGCAGTTCTTC

D gene: TRBD2
J gene: TRBJ2-1
V gene: TRBV28
clone size: -
CDR3 protein: CASSISGRFDEQFF
CDR3 DNA: TGTGCCAGCAGTATTAGCGGGAGGTTCGATGAGCAGTTCTTC

D gene: -
J gene: TRBJ2-4
V gene: TRBV28
clone size: -
CDR3 protein: CASSTQGTAKNIQYF
CDR3 DNA: TGTGCCAGCAGTACTCAGGGTACGGCCAAAAACATTCAGTACTTC

D gene: -
J gene: TRBJ2-1
V gene: TRBV5-5
clone size: -
CDR3 protein: CASSLAWNNEQFF
CDR3 DNA: TGTGCCAGCAGCTTGGCCTGGAACAATGAGCAGTTCTTC

D gene: TRBD1
J gene: TRBJ1-4
V gene: TRBV7-8
clone size: -
CDR3 protein: CASSPGQGGEKLFF
CDR3 DNA: TGTGCCAGCAGCCCGGGACAGGGAGGAGAAAAACTGTTTTTT

D gene: -
J gene: TRBJ2-7
V gene: TRBV6-1
clone size: -
CDR3 protein: CATKSPNGLYEQYF
CDR3 DNA: TGTGCCACCAAGTCTCCTAACGGACTATACGAGCAGTACTTC

D gene: TRBD2
J gene: TRBJ2-7
V gene: TRBV7-8
clone size: -
CDR3 protein: CASSEASGTYEQYF
CDR3 DNA: TGTGCCAGCAGCGAGGCTAGCGGTACCTACGAGCAGTACTTC

D gene: TRBD1
J gene: TRBJ2-7
V gene: TRBV6-1
clone size: -
CDR3 protein: CASTGQAAHEQYF
CDR3 DNA: TGTGCCAGCACTGGACAGGCCGCTCACGAGCAGTACTTC

D gene: TRBD2
J gene: TRBJ2-5
V gene: TRBV7-9
clone size: -
CDR3 protein: CASSFSVTSGKETQYF
CDR3 DNA: TGTGCCAGCAGCTTTTCCGTGACTAGCGGGAAAGAGACCCAGTACTTC

D gene: -
J gene: TRBJ2-4
V gene: TRBV19
clone size: few
CDR3 protein: CASSTEQGSQYF
CDR3 DNA: TGTGCCAGTAGTACCGAACAGGGTAGTCAGTACTTC

D gene: TRBD1
J gene: TRBJ1-1
V gene: TRBV6-5
clone size: -
CDR3 protein: CASSQSGQGKTFF
CDR3 DNA: TGTGCCAGCAGTCAATCGGGACAGGGGAAAACTTTCTTT

D gene: -
J gene: TRBJ1-1
V gene: TRBV5-1
clone size: -
CDR3 protein: CASSLSGANTEAFF
CDR3 DNA: TGCGCCAGCAGCTTGAGCGGGGCGAACACTGAAGCTTTCTTT

D gene: TRBD2
J gene: TRBJ2-7
V gene: TRBV6-1
clone size: medium-sized
CDR3 protein: CASSERSSGRLAQYF
CDR3 DNA: TGTGCCAGCAGTGAAAGGAGTAGCGGGAGGTTAGCGCAGTACTTC

D gene: -
J gene: TRBJ2-2
V gene: TRBV5-1
clone size: few
CDR3 protein: CASSNSNTGELFF
CDR3 DNA: TGCGCCAGCAGCAACAGTAACACCGGGGAGCTGTTTTTT

D gene: -
J gene: TRBJ2-7
V gene: TRBV28
clone size: once
CDR3 protein: CASSLTAGQNEQYF
CDR3 DNA: TGTGCCAGCAGTTTAACCGCAGGGCAAAACGAGCAGTACTTC

D gene: -
J gene: TRBJ1-2
V gene: TRBV5-1
clone size: -
CDR3 protein: CASSLLGGNYGYTF
CDR3 DNA: TGCGCCAGCAGCTTGCTGGGGGGGAACTATGGCTACACCTTC

D gene: -
J gene: TRBJ2-3
V gene: TRBV6-1
clone size: -
CDR3 protein: CASSEGVVRAGDTQYF
CDR3 DNA: TGTGCCAGCAGTGAAGGAGTCGTCCGAGCGGGAGATACGCAGTATTTT

D gene: TRBD1
J gene: TRBJ1-1
V gene: TRBV6-1
clone size: once
CDR3 protein: CASSRGLNTEAFF
CDR3 DNA: TGTGCCAGCAGCAGGGGGCTGAACACTGAAGCTTTCTTT

D gene: -
J gene: TRBJ1-2
V gene: TRBV19
clone size: -
CDR3 protein: CASSAHPGRRDYGYTF
CDR3 DNA: TGTGCCAGTAGTGCTCATCCGGGACGCAGAGATTATGGCTACACCTTC

D gene: -
J gene: TRBJ2-2
V gene: TRBV19
clone size: -
CDR3 protein: CASSLLSGELFF
CDR3 DNA: TGTGCCAGTAGCCTCTTATCCGGGGAGCTGTTTTTT

D gene: TRBD1
J gene: TRBJ1-2
V gene: TRBV6-1
clone size: -
CDR3 protein: CASSERWTGNYGYTF
CDR3 DNA: TGTGCCAGCAGTGAAAGGTGGACAGGGAACTATGGCTACACCTTC

D gene: -
J gene: TRBJ2-2
V gene: TRBV19
clone size: -
CDR3 protein: CASSISTGLKPGELFF
CDR3 DNA: TGTGCCAGTAGTATATCAACGGGGCTTAAGCCCGGGGAGCTGTTTTTT

D gene: -
J gene: TRBJ2-7
V gene: TRBV7-2
clone size: -
CDR3 protein: CASSLSPSYEQYF
CDR3 DNA: TGTGCCAGCAGCTTATCTCCTTCCTACGAGCAGTACTTC

D gene: TRBD2
J gene: TRBJ2-3
V gene: TRBV28
clone size: -
CDR3 protein: CASSPRLAGVGADTQYF
CDR3 DNA: TGTGCCAGCAGTCCCAGACTAGCGGGAGTCGGGGCAGATACGCAGTATTTT

D gene: TRBD2
J gene: TRBJ2-3
V gene: TRBV5-1
clone size: -
CDR3 protein: CASSLETSPIDTQYF
CDR3 DNA: TGCGCCAGCAGCCTTGAGACTAGCCCTATAGATACGCAGTATTTT

D gene: -
J gene: TRBJ2-6
V gene: TRBV28
clone size: -
CDR3 protein: CASNRPGQGNVLTF
CDR3 DNA: TGTGCCAGCAACCGGCCTGGGCAGGGCAACGTCCTGACTTTC

D gene: -
J gene: TRBJ2-7
V gene: TRBV18
clone size: few
CDR3 protein: CASSRDVGDEQYF
CDR3 DNA: TGTGCCAGCTCACGTGATGTCGGGGACGAGCAGTACTTC

D gene: -
J gene: TRBJ1-1
V gene: TRBV11-2
clone size: -
CDR3 protein: CASSLGPGVNTEAFF
CDR3 DNA: TGTGCCAGCAGCTTAGGACCCGGGGTCAACACTGAAGCTTTCTTT